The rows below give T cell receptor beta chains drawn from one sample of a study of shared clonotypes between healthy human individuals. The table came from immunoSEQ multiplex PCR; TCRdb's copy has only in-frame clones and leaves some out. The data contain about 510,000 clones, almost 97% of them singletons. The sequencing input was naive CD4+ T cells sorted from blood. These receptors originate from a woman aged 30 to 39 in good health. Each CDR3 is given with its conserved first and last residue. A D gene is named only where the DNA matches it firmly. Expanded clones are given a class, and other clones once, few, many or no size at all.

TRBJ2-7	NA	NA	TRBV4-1	CASSQEQGREQYF	TGCGCCAGCAGCCAAGAACAGGGTCGGGAGCAGTACTTC
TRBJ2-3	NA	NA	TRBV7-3	CASSFFRTSTDTQYF	TGTGCCAGCAGCTTTTTCAGAACTAGCACAGATACGCAGTATTTT
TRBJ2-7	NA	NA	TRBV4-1	CASSPKGRDTYEQYF	TGCGCCAGCAGCCCAAAAGGGCGGGACACCTACGAGCAGTACTTC
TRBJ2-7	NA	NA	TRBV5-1	CASSWDTYEQYF	TGCGCCAGCAGCTGGGACACTTACGAGCAGTACTTC
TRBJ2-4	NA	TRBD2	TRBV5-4	CASSLRAGGPAKNIQYF	TGTGCCAGCAGCTTAAGGGCGGGAGGGCCTGCCAAAAACATTCAGTACTTC
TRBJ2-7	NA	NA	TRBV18	CASSPGAFRPYEQYF	TGTGCCAGCTCACCAGGGGCATTTAGACCCTACGAGCAGTACTTC
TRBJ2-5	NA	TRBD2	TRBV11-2	CASSFGTRGTQETQYF	TGTGCCAGCAGCTTCGGGACTAGAGGGACCCAAGAGACCCAGTACTTC
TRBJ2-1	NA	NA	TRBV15	CATSTNAGADEQFF	TGTGCCACCAGCACTAACGCAGGGGCCGATGAGCAGTTCTTC
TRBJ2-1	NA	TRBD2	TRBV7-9	CAIVRTRRGGRNEQFF	TGTGCTATCGTCCGGACTAGACGAGGTGGAAGGAATGAGCAGTTCTTC
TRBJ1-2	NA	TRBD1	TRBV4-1	CASSSPGTGDYGYTF	TGCGCCAGCAGCAGCCCCGGGACAGGGGACTATGGCTACACCTTC
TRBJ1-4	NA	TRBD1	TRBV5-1	CASRYTNRGGGEKLFF	TGCGCCAGCAGATACACGAACAGGGGAGGTGGTGAAAAACTGTTTTTT
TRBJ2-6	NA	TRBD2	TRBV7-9	CASSSASSGISSGANVLTF	TGTGCCAGCAGCTCAGCGTCTAGCGGGATCAGCTCTGGGGCCAACGTCCTGACTTTC
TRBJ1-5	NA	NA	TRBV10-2	CASSESKGNGNQPQHF	TGCGCCAGCAGTGAGTCGAAGGGGAATGGCAATCAGCCCCAGCATTTT
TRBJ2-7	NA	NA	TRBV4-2	CASSQVGTGLTSYEQYF	TGTGCCAGCAGCCAAGTTGGGACGGGCCTGACCTCCTACGAGCAGTACTTC
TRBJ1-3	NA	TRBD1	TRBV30	CAWSVPHARDRGGNTIYF	TGTGCCTGGAGTGTACCCCATGCTCGGGACAGGGGTGGAAACACCATATATTTT
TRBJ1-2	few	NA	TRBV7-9	CASSLGRQDLYTF	TGTGCCAGCAGCTTAGGAAGACAGGATCTATACACCTTC
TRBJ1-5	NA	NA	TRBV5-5	CASSFSGDRPQHF	TGTGCCAGCAGCTTCTCGGGGGATCGGCCCCAGCATTTT
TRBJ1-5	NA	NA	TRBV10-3	CAISESLGQPQHF	TGTGCCATCAGTGAGTCCCTTGGGCAGCCCCAGCATTTT
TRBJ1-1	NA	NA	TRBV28	CASSFETGAFF	TGTGCCAGCAGTTTTGAAACAGGGGCTTTCTTT
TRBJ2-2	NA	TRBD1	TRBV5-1	CASSFPQGANTGELFF	TGCGCCAGCAGCTTCCCCCAGGGGGCGAACACCGGGGAGCTGTTTTTT
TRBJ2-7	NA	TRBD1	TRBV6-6	CASTRDRGGIYEQYF	TGTGCCAGCACAAGGGACAGGGGGGGGATCTACGAGCAGTACTTC
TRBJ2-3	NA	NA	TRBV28	CASSLITDTQYF	TGTGCCAGCAGTTTAATCACAGATACGCAGTATTTT
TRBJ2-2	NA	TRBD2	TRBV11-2	CASSLGLAGNTGELFF	TGTGCCAGCAGCTTGGGACTAGCGGGGAACACCGGGGAGCTGTTTTTT
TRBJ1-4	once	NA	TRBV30	CAWSGWGDNEKLFF	TGTGCCTGGAGTGGTTGGGGAGATAATGAAAAACTGTTTTTT
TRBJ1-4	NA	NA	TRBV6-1	CASSVGVGEKLFF	TGTGCCAGCAGTGTTGGGGTGGGTGAAAAACTGTTTTTT
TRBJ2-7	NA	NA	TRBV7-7	CASSQQEGEQYF	TGTGCCAGCAGTCAACAGGAGGGCGAGCAGTACTTC
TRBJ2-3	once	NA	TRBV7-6	CASSLYQLSRVSDTQYF	TGTGCCAGCAGCTTATACCAACTCTCGCGGGTCTCAGATACGCAGTATTTT
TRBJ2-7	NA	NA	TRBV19	CASSSTEIHRAYEQYF	TGTGCCAGTAGTTCAACGGAGATTCACCGGGCTTACGAGCAGTACTTC
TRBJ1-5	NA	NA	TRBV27	CASSPFRGQPQHF	TGTGCCAGCAGTCCCTTTCGGGGGCAGCCCCAGCATTTT
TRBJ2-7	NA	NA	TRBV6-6	CASSPHTPESSYEQYF	TGTGCCAGCAGTCCTCACACCCCGGAGAGCTCCTACGAGCAGTACTTC
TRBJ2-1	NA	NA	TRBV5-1	CASSLERGTHSNEQFF	TGCGCCAGCAGCTTGGAACGCGGGACTCACAGCAATGAGCAGTTCTTC
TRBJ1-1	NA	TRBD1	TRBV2	CASRVGRGRLNTEAFF	TGTGCCAGCAGAGTGGGTAGGGGGCGCTTGAACACTGAAGCTTTCTTT